This T cell receptor (beta chain) was observed in a study of T cells in Graves' hyperthyroidism and ophthalmopathy. Using around 10 ml of fresh peripheral blood, PBMCs were prepared. This clonotype occurred many times. The source material, RNA transcripts, was used to amplify TCR beta CDR3 regions. Primed by the HTBI set, a first-round RT-PCR was run on the TCR CDR3. MiXCR, applied by TCRdb to the multiplex PCR reads, yields one record per CDR3 protein. This sample has about 360,000 distinct CDR3 sequences; roughly 13% occur once, and the top ten carry 9.2%. Trimming removed 6 bases from V and 8 bases from J, with 11 bases in between. This CDR3 has 12 amino acids. Germline values: CDR1 MDHEN, CDR2 SYDVKM.

Sequenced: blood. This chain connects TRBV28 to TRBJ2-1; no definite D call. The clonotype originates from a woman aged 18-35 years with Graves' hyperthyroidism. CDR3 protein: CASSQQFYEQFF. The CDR3 DNA is TGTGCCAGCAGCCAACAGTTTTATGAGCAGTTCTTC.